This entry describes one TCR beta chain. Which antigen it targets is not known. Base qualities were left out, and no much larger clone turns up one base away. The entry originates in a study of blood T cells in healthy people across ages (dated by TCRdb to between 2015 and 2016). Describing the broader study: In model experiments, template switching captured roughly one uniquely barcoded TCR beta cDNA molecule for every two T cells. Donors of different ages were randomly distributed across sequencing lanes to avoid experimental bias. Age-related changes in TCR beta repertoire diversity were measured in the study by deep sequencing normalized with unique cDNA molecular identifiers. The donors were divided into four age groups: young (average approximately 17 years), middle-aged (over 35), aged (around 59) and long-lived (roughly 82). For two donors (one aged 18 to 30 and one aged 80 or older), the study analyzed two additional independent replicas of 1 million unique cDNA reads from the same blood draw. General study outcomes and caveats: Estimates of total diversity based on one million sequenced T cells were considered lower bounds and underestimates. The percentage of naive T cells measured by flow cytometry correlated strongly with observed TCR beta diversity. The CMV infection status of donors was not known, potentially confounding age-related changes in expanded clonotypes. Observed TCR beta diversity per million T cells fell roughly linearly with age, and a significant reduction was already apparent by age around 40. Conclusive comparison of naive and antigen-experienced compartments was prevented by the profiling of bulk unsorted PBMCs. Compared with the aged group, more naive CD4+ T cells, fewer expanded clones and increased TCR diversity were shown by the long-lived group, suggesting age selection.

The donors were 40 or so Caucasian individuals from Russia, aged roughly 6 to 100 years, who were systemically healthy. Each donor gave around 9.5 milliliters of peripheral blood, collected into EDTA-treated Vacutainer tubes. Ficoll-Paque density-gradient centrifugation was used to isolate PBMCs, with at least 6 million per sample. Trizol reagent was used to extract total RNA from the PBMCs, yielding at least 5 micrograms per sample. For every donor, flow cytometry on a PBMC aliquot measured the percentage of naive CD45RAhigh/CD27high T cells. The CDR3 spans 16 residues, from the cysteine through the phenylalanine. Only CDR3 DNA is held: 48 bases, read in frame from base 1. CDR1 and CDR2 were assigned from the germline V gene as SGHDT and YYEEEE. Germline trimming: 3 bases from V, 3 bases from J; junction bases outside gene matches: 10. To prepare the library, 5' RACE was applied. The sequencing machine was an Illumina HiSeq 2500. A second PCR of about 7 to 12 cycles was run with a J-beta primer mix and a sample-barcoded 5' primer. Each TCR beta cDNA molecule received a unique molecular identifier from a template-switch 5' adaptor carrying 12 random nucleotides. Each sample yielded at least 3 million CDR3-containing paired-end reads. The Mint cDNA synthesis kit, primed by a TRBC-specific oligonucleotide, was used to synthesize first-strand cDNA from all RNA. Following uracil-DNA glycosylase treatment, all cDNA underwent a first 18-cycle PCR with the universal primers M1SS and BC2_uni_R. Under the source paper's analysis protocol: Each sample was normalized by randomly selecting 1 million high-quality reads, each carrying a distinct molecular identifier. Instead of being binned into consensus sequences, reads with shared molecular identifiers were discarded. CDR3 identification, clonotype clustering and error correction used MiTCR with a Q25 quality threshold and the strictest error-elimination algorithm. A nonparametric unseen species model with Euler transformation was used to estimate a lower bound on total TCR beta diversity. Using fastp at Q25 and MiXCR, TCRdb reprocessed the public reads and kept productive beta chains. Every entry covers one CDR3 protein and lists the most common genes and DNA from its rows. The V and J calls come from TCRdb's annotation, not from the publication. The sample profile shows 850,000 to 1,000,000 distinct CDR3 sequences; just over 50% of them were found once. Roughly 23% of the sample rests with the top ten.

This receptor chain uses TRBV5-6 and TRBJ2-3; 7 bases in between match TRBD1. This sequence originates from a woman between 55 and 75 years old in good health. Sequencing input: blood. At the DNA level, the sequence is TGTGCCAGCAGCTCGATCCCGGGACAGCATACAGATACGCAGTATTTT. This is translated as CASSSIPGQHTDTQYF.